A selection of T cell receptor beta chains follows, all from one sample in a study of blood T cell repertoires in COVID-19. TCRdb's table, derived via immunoSEQ multiplex PCR, lists solely in-frame clones and lacks some. The table includes 75,000 or so clones, approximately 84% detected once. Sequences were obtained from peripheral blood. Receptors were obtained from a man aged 55-75 years with active or convalescent COVID-19. Both conserved end residues are part of each CDR3. A D gene is named only where the DNA matches it firmly. Expanded clones get a size class; other rows say once, few or many, or leave the size out.

J: TRBJ1-2; size: -; V: TRBV4-2; D: -; DNA: TGTGCCAGCAGTCCTGGGGGGGGTCCATATGGCTACACCTTC; CDR3: CASSPGGGPYGYTF
J: TRBJ1-4; size: -; V: TRBV7-9; D: TRBD1; DNA: TGTGCCAGCAGCTCTAGACAGGGGTCAGGAACTAATGAAAAACTGTTTTTT; CDR3: CASSSRQGSGTNEKLFF
J: TRBJ1-5; size: -; V: TRBV3-1/TRBV3-2; D: -; DNA: TGTGCCAGCAGCCCCCTAATAAGGGGCTATCAGCCCCAGCATTTT; CDR3: CASSPLIRGYQPQHF
J: TRBJ2-5; size: -; V: TRBV12-5; D: -; DNA: TGTGCTAGTGGTTTGGTAGGGACACTTCAAGAGACCCAGTACTTC; CDR3: CASGLVGTLQETQYF
J: TRBJ1-4; size: -; V: TRBV6-1; D: -; DNA: TGTGCCAGCAGGGAAGCTCGGGCGGGTAATGAAAAACTGTTTTTT; CDR3: CASREARAGNEKLFF
J: TRBJ2-2; size: -; V: TRBV19; D: -; DNA: TGTGCCAGTAGGGGGGCATGGGACACCGGGGAGCTGTTTTTT; CDR3: CASRGAWDTGELFF
J: TRBJ1-1; size: -; V: TRBV4-3; D: -; DNA: TGCGCCAGCAGCCAAGATCCCTCCGGGGCTGAAGCTTTCTTT; CDR3: CASSQDPSGAEAFF
J: TRBJ1-6; size: -; V: TRBV28; D: -; DNA: TGTGCCAGCAGTCCCCTCTCTTCACCCCTCCACTTT; CDR3: CASSPLSSPLHF
J: TRBJ2-5; size: once; V: TRBV7-9; D: -; DNA: TGTGCCACCTCGGCCCCCTGGAGGGAGACCCAGTACTTC; CDR3: CATSAPWRETQYF
J: TRBJ1-2; size: -; V: TRBV3-1/TRBV3-2; D: TRBD1; DNA: TGTGCCAGCAGCCAACTGCCTGAGACAGGGGGCTGGAATGGCTACACCTTC; CDR3: CASSQLPETGGWNGYTF
J: TRBJ2-5; size: -; V: TRBV11-2; D: -; DNA: TGTGCCAGCAGCTTGGACAGAGAGACCCAGTACTTC; CDR3: CASSLDRETQYF
J: TRBJ1-6; size: once; V: TRBV6-5; D: -; DNA: TGTGCCAGCAGTTACTCGATCGGGGTTGATTCACCCCTCCACTTT; CDR3: CASSYSIGVDSPLHF
J: TRBJ2-5; size: -; V: TRBV5-6; D: TRBD2; DNA: TGTGCCAGCAGATCCGGGACTACCCAAGAGACCCAGTACTTC; CDR3: CASRSGTTQETQYF
J: TRBJ1-1; size: -; V: TRBV5-1; D: TRBD1; DNA: TGCGCCAGCAGCTTGGACAGGGGGCGTGGGACTGAAGCTTTCTTT; CDR3: CASSLDRGRGTEAFF
J: TRBJ1-2; size: -; V: TRBV12-3/TRBV12-4; D: -; DNA: TGTGCCAGCAGTTTAGGGCAATATGGCTACACCTTC; CDR3: CASSLGQYGYTF
J: TRBJ1-2; size: -; V: TRBV7-8; D: TRBD1; DNA: TGTGCCAGCAGCCCCATGGGACAGATCAACTATGGCTACACCTTC; CDR3: CASSPMGQINYGYTF
J: TRBJ1-2; size: -; V: TRBV5-1; D: TRBD1; DNA: TGCGCCAGCAGCTTGGCGCAGGGGGAGCATGGCTACACCTTC; CDR3: CASSLAQGEHGYTF
J: TRBJ1-1; size: -; V: TRBV27; D: -; DNA: TGTGCCAGCAGCCGGGGGAGTGGTGCTGAAGCTTTCTTT; CDR3: CASSRGSGAEAFF
J: TRBJ1-1; size: -; V: TRBV30; D: -; DNA: TGTGCCTGGTCGACAGGCTACGCGAACACTGAAGCTTTCTTT; CDR3: CAWSTGYANTEAFF
J: TRBJ2-5; size: -; V: TRBV7-2; D: TRBD2; DNA: TGTGCCAGCAGGCCCGGGACTAGCGGGGGAGGGCCCCAGTACTTC; CDR3: CASRPGTSGGGPQYF
J: TRBJ1-3; size: -; V: TRBV6-5; D: -; DNA: TGTGCCAGCAGCCCCGGGATCGTAGGGGGAAACACCATATATTTT; CDR3: CASSPGIVGGNTIYF
J: TRBJ2-1; size: -; V: TRBV2; D: TRBD1; DNA: TGTGCCAGCAGTGAGAGGGGGATAGGGGGCCAAAACGAGCAGTTCTTC; CDR3: CASSERGIGGQNEQFF
J: TRBJ1-6; size: -; V: TRBV27; D: -; DNA: TGTGCCAGCAGTTTATGGCAGTATAATTCACCCCTCCACTTT; CDR3: CASSLWQYNSPLHF
J: TRBJ2-2; size: -; V: TRBV9; D: TRBD2; DNA: TGTGCCAGCAGCCCTTGGGGGGGGGTCACCGGGGAGCTGTTTTTT; CDR3: CASSPWGGVTGELFF
J: TRBJ1-1; size: -; V: TRBV12-3/TRBV12-4; D: -; DNA: TGTGCCAGCAGTACACACAGGGAAGCTTTCTTT; CDR3: CASSTHREAFF
J: TRBJ2-5; size: -; V: TRBV6-2/TRBV6-3; D: -; DNA: TGTGCCAGCAGTTACTCGGGTAGAGTAGCGGCCCAAGAGACCCAGTACTTC; CDR3: CASSYSGRVAAQETQYF
J: TRBJ1-1; size: -; V: TRBV9; D: -; DNA: TGTGCCAGCAGCGTTACAGGGATCATGAACACTGAAGCTTTCTTT; CDR3: CASSVTGIMNTEAFF
J: TRBJ2-1; size: -; V: TRBV6-5; D: TRBD2; DNA: TGTGCCAGCAGTTACTCGGCGGGGGGTAGCGGTGAGCAGTTCTTC; CDR3: CASSYSAGGSGEQFF
J: TRBJ2-3; size: -; V: TRBV9; D: TRBD2; DNA: TGTGCCAGCAGCGTCGGAGCGGGGGGGCCGTTCCCAGATACGCAGTATTTT; CDR3: CASSVGAGGPFPDTQYF
J: TRBJ1-2; size: -; V: TRBV6-5; D: TRBD1; DNA: TGTGCCAGCAGTTTCGACAGGGATTATGGCTACACCTTC; CDR3: CASSFDRDYGYTF
J: TRBJ1-1; size: -; V: TRBV5-1; D: -; DNA: TGCGCCAGCTCGCGTCTCAGGGACACTGAAGCTTTCTTT; CDR3: CASSRLRDTEAFF
J: TRBJ2-1; size: -; V: TRBV9; D: TRBD2; DNA: TGTGCCAGCAGCGATAGCGGGGGGGCCAGAAGTGAGCAGTTCTTC; CDR3: CASSDSGGARSEQFF
J: TRBJ2-5; size: -; V: TRBV29-1; D: -; DNA: TGCAGCGTTATTCATACGGGGGTTGGGGAGACCCAGTACTTC; CDR3: CSVIHTGVGETQYF
J: TRBJ2-1; size: -; V: TRBV7-2; D: TRBD2; DNA: TGTGCCAGCAGCTTCCAGCGGGGGCCCTACAATGAGCAGTTCTTC; CDR3: CASSFQRGPYNEQFF
J: TRBJ1-2; size: -; V: TRBV6-5; D: TRBD1; DNA: TGTGCCTCCCGGGACAGGGGGCATGGCTACACCTTC; CDR3: CASRDRGHGYTF
J: TRBJ1-6; size: once; V: TRBV27; D: -; DNA: TGTGCCAGCAGTCGGGACTCCTATAATTCACCCCTCCACTTT; CDR3: CASSRDSYNSPLHF
J: TRBJ2-7; size: -; V: TRBV5-5; D: TRBD1; DNA: TGTGCCAGCAGCTCTGGGACAGAGGCCTACGAGCAGTACTTC; CDR3: CASSSGTEAYEQYF
J: TRBJ1-5; size: -; V: TRBV4-2; D: -; DNA: TGTGCCAGCAGCCAAGAAGGGGGAAGCAATCAGCCCCAGCATTTT; CDR3: CASSQEGGSNQPQHF
J: TRBJ2-6; size: -; V: TRBV6-6; D: -; DNA: TGTGCCAGCAGTTACATCGGGACTGGGGCCAACGTCCTGACTTTC; CDR3: CASSYIGTGANVLTF
J: TRBJ2-5; size: -; V: TRBV7-2; D: -; DNA: TGTGCCAGCAGCTTGCCCCTTGGTAGCGGTCAAGAGACCCAGTACTTC; CDR3: CASSLPLGSGQETQYF
J: TRBJ1-3; size: -; V: TRBV4-2; D: -; DNA: TGTGCCAGCAGCCAAGATCGCCCCGGGTACTCTGGAAACACCATATATTTT; CDR3: CASSQDRPGYSGNTIYF
J: TRBJ1-2; size: -; V: TRBV19; D: -; DNA: TGTGCCAGTACCCTTAACAGGGAGAACTATGGCTACACCTTC; CDR3: CASTLNRENYGYTF
J: TRBJ2-1; size: few; V: TRBV15; D: TRBD2; DNA: TGTGCCACCAGCCTGTCACTAGCGGGGGGCTGGGCTGAGCAGTTCTTC; CDR3: CATSLSLAGGWAEQFF
J: TRBJ1-1; size: -; V: TRBV18; D: TRBD1; DNA: TGTGCCAGCTCCCCCGACAGGGTAACTGAAGCTTTCTTT; CDR3: CASSPDRVTEAFF
J: TRBJ1-4; size: -; V: TRBV27; D: -; DNA: TGTGCCAGCAGTTTATCTGTGCGGGGGGGCGCGAATGAAAAACTGTTTTTT; CDR3: CASSLSVRGGANEKLFF
J: TRBJ2-7; size: -; V: TRBV3-1/TRBV3-2; D: TRBD2; DNA: TGTGCCAGCAGCGACAGGACTAGCGGGGACTACGAGCAGTACTTC; CDR3: CASSDRTSGDYEQYF
J: TRBJ1-2; size: -; V: TRBV7-3; D: -; DNA: TGTGCCAGCAGCTTAGGTAGGGGCGTGAAAGGCTACACCTTC; CDR3: CASSLGRGVKGYTF
J: TRBJ1-2; size: few; V: TRBV11-2; D: TRBD1; DNA: TGTGCCAGCAGCTTAAACAGGGGCCAATCCTATGGCTACACCTTC; CDR3: CASSLNRGQSYGYTF
J: TRBJ1-4; size: -; V: TRBV4-3; D: -; DNA: TGCGCCAGCAGCCCAAGAGGGGGTAATGAAAAACTGTTTTTT; CDR3: CASSPRGGNEKLFF
J: TRBJ2-7; size: -; V: TRBV6-5; D: TRBD1; DNA: TGTGCCAGCAGTTCCGGGACAGGCTACGAGCAGTACTTC; CDR3: CASSSGTGYEQYF
J: TRBJ2-3; size: -; V: TRBV2; D: TRBD2; DNA: TGTGCCAGCAACCGTTGGACTAGCGGGGCGAGCACAGATACGCAGTATTTT; CDR3: CASNRWTSGASTDTQYF
J: TRBJ2-2; size: -; V: TRBV15; D: -; DNA: TGTGCCACCAGCAGAGATTGGGGGGGCGCGGCCGGGGAGCTGTTTTTT; CDR3: CATSRDWGGAAGELFF
J: TRBJ2-5; size: -; V: TRBV11-1; D: -; DNA: TGTGCCAGCAGCCCGGGACTCCAAGAGACCCAGTACTTC; CDR3: CASSPGLQETQYF
J: TRBJ1-2; size: -; V: TRBV3-1/TRBV3-2; D: -; DNA: TGTGCCAGCAGCCAAGAGGGCCTGAGCTATGGCTACACCTTC; CDR3: CASSQEGLSYGYTF
J: TRBJ1-3; size: -; V: TRBV5-4; D: -; DNA: TGTGCCAGCAGCTCACGAACACAGGGTGCTGGAAACACCATATATTTT; CDR3: CASSSRTQGAGNTIYF
J: TRBJ1-1; size: many; V: TRBV4-1; D: -; DNA: TGCGCCAGCAGCCAAGATCTGGCCGGGTACACTGAAGCTTTCTTT; CDR3: CASSQDLAGYTEAFF
J: TRBJ2-7; size: -; V: TRBV6-4; D: TRBD2; DNA: TGTGCCAGCAGTGATGGACTAGCGGCGAGCTCCTACGAGCAGTACTTC; CDR3: CASSDGLAASSYEQYF
J: TRBJ1-1; size: -; V: TRBV6-1; D: -; DNA: TGTGCCAGCAGTGAAAGGAAAGGGAGTACTGAAGCTTTCTTT; CDR3: CASSERKGSTEAFF
J: TRBJ1-1; size: -; V: TRBV27; D: -; DNA: TGTGCCAGCAATGAGGGCAGACCGAACACTGAAGCTTTCTTT; CDR3: CASNEGRPNTEAFF